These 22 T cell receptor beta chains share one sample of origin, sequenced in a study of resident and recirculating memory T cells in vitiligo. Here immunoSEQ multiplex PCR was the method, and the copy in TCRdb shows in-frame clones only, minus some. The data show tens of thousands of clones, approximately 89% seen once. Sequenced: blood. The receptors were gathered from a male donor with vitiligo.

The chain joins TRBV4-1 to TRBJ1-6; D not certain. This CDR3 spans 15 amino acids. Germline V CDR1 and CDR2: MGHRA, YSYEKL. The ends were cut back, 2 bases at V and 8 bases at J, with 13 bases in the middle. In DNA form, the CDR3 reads TGCGCCAGCAGCCAATGGAAGGGAGCAGATTCACCCCTCCACTTT. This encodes CASSQWKGADSPLHF.

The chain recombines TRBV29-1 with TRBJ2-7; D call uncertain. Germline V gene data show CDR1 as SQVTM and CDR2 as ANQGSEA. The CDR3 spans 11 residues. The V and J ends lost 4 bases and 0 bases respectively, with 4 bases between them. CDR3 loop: CSVAHSYEQYF. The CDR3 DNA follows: TGCAGCGTTGCCCACTCCTACGAGCAGTACTTC.

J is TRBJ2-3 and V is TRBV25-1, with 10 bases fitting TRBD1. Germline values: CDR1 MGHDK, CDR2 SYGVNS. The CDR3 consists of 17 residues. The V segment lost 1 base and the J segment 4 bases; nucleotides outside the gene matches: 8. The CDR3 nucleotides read TGTGCCAGCAGTGAATTCGGGGGGACAGGGGAAGCAGATACGCAGTATTTT. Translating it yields CASSEFGGTGEADTQYF.

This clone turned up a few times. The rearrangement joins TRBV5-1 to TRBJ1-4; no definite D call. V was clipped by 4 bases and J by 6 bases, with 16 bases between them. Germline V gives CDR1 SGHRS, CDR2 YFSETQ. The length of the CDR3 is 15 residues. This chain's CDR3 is CASSATGREDEKLFF. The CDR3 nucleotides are TGCGCCAGCAGCGCAACCGGGAGGGAGGATGAAAAACTGTTTTTT.

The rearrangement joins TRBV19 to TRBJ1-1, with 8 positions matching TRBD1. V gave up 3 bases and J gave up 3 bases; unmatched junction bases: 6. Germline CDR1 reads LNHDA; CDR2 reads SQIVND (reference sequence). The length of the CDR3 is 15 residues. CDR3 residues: CASSISAGGYTEAFF. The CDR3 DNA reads TGTGCCAGTAGTATTTCGGCAGGGGGCTACACTGAAGCTTTCTTT. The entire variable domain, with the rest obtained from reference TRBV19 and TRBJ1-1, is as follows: DGGITQSPKYLFRKEGQNVTLSCEQNLNHDAMYWYRQDPGQGLRLIYYSQIVNDFQKGDIAEGYSVSREKKESFPLTVTSAQKNPTAFYLCASSISAGGYTEAFFGQGTRLTVV.

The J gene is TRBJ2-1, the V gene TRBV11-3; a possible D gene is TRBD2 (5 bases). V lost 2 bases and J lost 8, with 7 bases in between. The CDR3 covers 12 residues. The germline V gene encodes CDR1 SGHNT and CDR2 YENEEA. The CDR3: CASSLHGDEQFF. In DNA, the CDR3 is TGTGCCAGCAGCTTACACGGGGATGAGCAGTTCTTC. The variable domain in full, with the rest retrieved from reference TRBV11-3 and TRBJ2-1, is EAGVVQSPRYKIIEKKQPVAFWCNPISGHNTLYWYLQNLGQGPELLIRYENEEAVDDSQLPKDRFSAERLKGVDSTLKIQPAELGDSAVYLCASSLHGDEQFFGPGTRLTVL.

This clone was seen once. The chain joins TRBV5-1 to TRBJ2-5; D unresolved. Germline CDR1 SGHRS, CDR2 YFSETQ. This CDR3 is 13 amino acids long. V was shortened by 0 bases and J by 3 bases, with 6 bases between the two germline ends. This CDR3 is CASSLVSEETQYF. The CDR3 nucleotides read TGCGCCAGCAGCTTGGTGAGCGAAGAGACCCAGTACTTC. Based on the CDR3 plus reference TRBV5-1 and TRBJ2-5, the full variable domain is KAGVTQTPRYLIKTRGQQVTLSCSPISGHRSVSWYQQTPGQGLQFLFEYFSETQRNKGNFPGRFSGRQFSNSRSEMNVSTLELGDSALYLCASSLVSEETQYFGPGTRLLVL.

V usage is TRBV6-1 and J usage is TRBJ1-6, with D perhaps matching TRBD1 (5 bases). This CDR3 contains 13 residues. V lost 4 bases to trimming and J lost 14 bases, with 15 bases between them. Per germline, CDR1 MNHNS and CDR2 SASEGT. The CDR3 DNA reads TGTGCCAGCAGTGTGGGTGCCAGGGCTTCCCTCCACTTT. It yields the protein CASSVGARASLHF.

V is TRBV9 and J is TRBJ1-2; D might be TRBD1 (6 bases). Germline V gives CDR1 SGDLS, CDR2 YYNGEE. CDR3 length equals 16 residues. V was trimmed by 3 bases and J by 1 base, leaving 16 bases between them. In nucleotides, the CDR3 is TGTGCCAGCAGCGCCAAAACAGGGAGCGGTAACTATGGCTACACCTTC. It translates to CASSAKTGSGNYGYTF.

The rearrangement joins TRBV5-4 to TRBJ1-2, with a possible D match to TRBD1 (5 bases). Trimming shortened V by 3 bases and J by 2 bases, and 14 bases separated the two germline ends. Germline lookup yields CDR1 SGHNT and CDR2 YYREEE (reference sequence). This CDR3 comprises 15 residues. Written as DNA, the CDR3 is TGTGCCAGCAGCTCCGAGGGACTGGTAAACTATGGCTACACCTTC. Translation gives CASSSEGLVNYGYTF. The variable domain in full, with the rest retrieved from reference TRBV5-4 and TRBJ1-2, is ETGVTQSPTHLIKTRGQQVTLRCSSQSGHNTVSWYQQALGQGPQFIFQYYREEENGRGNFPPRFSGLQFPNYSSELNVNALELDDSALYLCASSSEGLVNYGYTFGSGTRLTVV.

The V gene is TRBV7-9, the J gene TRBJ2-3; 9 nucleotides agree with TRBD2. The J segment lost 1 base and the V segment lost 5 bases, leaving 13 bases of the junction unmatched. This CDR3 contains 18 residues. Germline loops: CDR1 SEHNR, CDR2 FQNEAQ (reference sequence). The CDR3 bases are TGTGCCAGCAGCCGAGGGTCTAGCGGGGTTCCGCGCACAGATACGCAGTATTTT. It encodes CASSRGSSGVPRTDTQYF.

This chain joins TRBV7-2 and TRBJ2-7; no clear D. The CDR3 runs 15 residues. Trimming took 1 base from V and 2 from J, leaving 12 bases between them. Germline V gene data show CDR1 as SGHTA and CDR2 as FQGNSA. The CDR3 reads CASSLVPIPTYEQYF. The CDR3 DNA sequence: TGTGCCAGCAGCTTAGTTCCTATCCCAACCTACGAGCAGTACTTC.

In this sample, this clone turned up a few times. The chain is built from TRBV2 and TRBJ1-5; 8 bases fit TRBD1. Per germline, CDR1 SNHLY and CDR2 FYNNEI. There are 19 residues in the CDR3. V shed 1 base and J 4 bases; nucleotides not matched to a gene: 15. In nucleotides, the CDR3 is TGTGCCAGCAGTGAAGGCACCCCCCCGGCAGGGGGCTCTAATCAGCCCCAGCATTTT. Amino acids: CASSEGTPPAGGSNQPQHF. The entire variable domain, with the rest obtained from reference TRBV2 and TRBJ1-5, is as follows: EPEVTQTPSHQVTQMGQEVILRCVPISNHLYFYWYRQILGQKVEFLVSFYNNEISEKSEIFDDQFSVERPDGSNFTLKIRSTKLEDSAMYFCASSEGTPPAGGSNQPQHFGDGTRLSIL.

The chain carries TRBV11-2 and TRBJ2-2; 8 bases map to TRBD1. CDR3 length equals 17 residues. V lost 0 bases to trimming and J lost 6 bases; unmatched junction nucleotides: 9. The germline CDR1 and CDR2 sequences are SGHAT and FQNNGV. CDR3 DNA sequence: TGTGCCAGCAGCTTAGAAGCAGGGGGCGCTGGGGCCGGGGAGCTGTTTTTT. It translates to CASSLEAGGAGAGELFF.

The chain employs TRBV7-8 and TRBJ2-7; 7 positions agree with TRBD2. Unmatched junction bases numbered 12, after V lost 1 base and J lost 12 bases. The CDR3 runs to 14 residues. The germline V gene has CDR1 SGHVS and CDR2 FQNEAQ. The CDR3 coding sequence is TGTGCCAGCAGCTTAGTCCCCGGGGTTGGGGAGGGGTACTTC. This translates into CASSLVPGVGEGYF.

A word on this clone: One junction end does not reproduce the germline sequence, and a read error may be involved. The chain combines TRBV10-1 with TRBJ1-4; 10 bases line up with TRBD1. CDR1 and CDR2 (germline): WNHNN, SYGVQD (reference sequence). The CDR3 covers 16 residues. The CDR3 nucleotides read TGCGCCAGCAGTAGTCGACCGGGACAGGGGCCGGCAGGTGTGGTTTTT. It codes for CASSSRPGQGPAGVVF.

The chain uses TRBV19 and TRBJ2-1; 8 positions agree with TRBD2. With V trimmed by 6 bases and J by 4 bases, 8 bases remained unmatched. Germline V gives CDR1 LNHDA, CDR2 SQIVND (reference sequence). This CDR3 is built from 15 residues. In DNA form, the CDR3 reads TGTGCCAGTAGATTCAGCGGGGGAACATACAATGAGCAGTTCTTC. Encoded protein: CASRFSGGTYNEQFF.

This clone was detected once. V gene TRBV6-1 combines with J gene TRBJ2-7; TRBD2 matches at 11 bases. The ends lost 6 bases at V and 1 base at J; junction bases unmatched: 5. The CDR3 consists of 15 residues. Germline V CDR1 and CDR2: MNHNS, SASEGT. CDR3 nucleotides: TGTGCCAGCAGACTAGCGGGGGATTTATCCTACGAGCAGTACTTC. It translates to CASRLAGDLSYEQYF.

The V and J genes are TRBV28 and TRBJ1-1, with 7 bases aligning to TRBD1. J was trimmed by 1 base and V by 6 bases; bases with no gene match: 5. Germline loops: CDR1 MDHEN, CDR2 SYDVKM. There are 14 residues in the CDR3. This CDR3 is CASSQGQANTEAFF. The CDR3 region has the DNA TGTGCCAGCAGCCAAGGACAGGCGAACACTGAAGCTTTCTTT.

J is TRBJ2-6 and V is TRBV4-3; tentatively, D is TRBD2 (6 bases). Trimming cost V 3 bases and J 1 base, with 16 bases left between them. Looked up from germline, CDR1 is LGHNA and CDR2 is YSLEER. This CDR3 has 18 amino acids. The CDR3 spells CASSHRPGLGSGANVLTF. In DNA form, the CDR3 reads TGCGCCAGCAGCCACCGCCCGGGACTCGGATCTGGGGCCAACGTCCTGACTTTC.

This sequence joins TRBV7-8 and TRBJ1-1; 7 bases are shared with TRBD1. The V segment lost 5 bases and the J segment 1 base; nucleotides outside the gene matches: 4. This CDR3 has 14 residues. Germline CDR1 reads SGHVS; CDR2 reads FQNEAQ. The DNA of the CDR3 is TGTGCCAGCAGCATTAGACAGGGGAACACTGAAGCTTTCTTT. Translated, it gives CASSIRQGNTEAFF.

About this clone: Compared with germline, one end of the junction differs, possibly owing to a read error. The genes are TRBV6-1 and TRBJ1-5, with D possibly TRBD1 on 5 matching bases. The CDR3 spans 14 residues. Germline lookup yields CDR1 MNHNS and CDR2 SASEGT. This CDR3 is CAGRQSGSNQPQHF. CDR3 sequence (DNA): TGTGCCGGCAGACAGAGCGGGAGCAATCAGCCCCAGCATTTT.